Presented here are 30 T cell receptor beta chains from one specimen sequenced in a study of shared clonotypes between healthy human individuals. Repertoires were generated with immunoSEQ multiplex PCR, while TCRdb's copy carries only in-frame clones and drops some. The repertoire includes about a million clones, around 77% of them detected once, and over 0.8% sits in the top ten. The sample comprised memory CD4+ T cells from PBMCs. Described subset: CD45RA-negative fraction. These receptors were obtained from a man aged 18 to 35 in good health. Some clones in this sample may be carry-over from other donors' samples.

The genes are TRBV6-6 and TRBJ2-2; tentative D call: TRBD2 (6 bases). Trimming removed 6 bases from V and 1 base from J, with 12 bases in between. Germline-derived CDR1 and CDR2 are MNHNY and SVGAGI (reference sequence). The CDR3 has 15 residues. CDR3 sequence reads: CASRRDWENTGELFF. The CDR3 nucleotides read TGTGCCAGCAGGCGGGACTGGGAGAACACCGGGGAGCTGTTTTTT.

The V gene is TRBV10-1, the J gene TRBJ1-5; 8 bases line up with TRBD1. This CDR3 is 19 amino acids long. Per the germline V gene, CDR1 is WNHNN and CDR2 is SYGVQD (reference sequence). After removal of 3 bases from V and 4 bases from J, the junction contained 17 bases not matched to a gene. The CDR3 loop reads CASSERQGAPRMKNQPQHF. For the CDR3, the DNA is TGCGCCAGCAGTGAACGTCAGGGGGCTCCGAGGATGAAGAATCAGCCCCAGCATTTT.

The rearrangement uses TRBV5-1 and TRBJ1-2; TRBD1 aligns across 7 bases. Trimming at V came to 4 bases and at J to 8 bases, leaving 11 bases not matched to a gene. Per germline, CDR1 SGHRS and CDR2 YFSETQ. The CDR3 length is 14 residues. The CDR3 is CASSRGTEELGYTF. DNA of the CDR3: TGCGCCAGCAGCCGGGGGACAGAAGAATTAGGCTACACCTTC.

The chain joins TRBV5-1 to TRBJ2-3; D might be TRBD1 (6 bases). This CDR3 contains 15 residues. The germline V and J ends were trimmed by 1 base and 5 bases, with 14 bases remaining between them. Germline CDR1 is SGHRS and CDR2 is YFSETQ. The CDR3 nucleotides read TGCGCCAGCAGCTTGTTCGGCCAGGGGCTAGATACGCAGTATTTT. Its protein product is CASSLFGQGLDTQYF.

This clone was seen just once. The J gene is TRBJ2-3, the V gene TRBV6-1; D is uncertain. V lost 8 bases and J lost 0, with 15 bases in between. The germline gives CDR1 MNHNS, CDR2 SASEGT. The CDR3 length is 15 residues. The CDR3 is CASQISETSTDTQYF. The CDR3 DNA follows: TGTGCCAGCCAAATTTCAGAAACTAGCACAGATACGCAGTATTTT.

The V and J genes are TRBV9 and TRBJ1-1; weak D call: TRBD1 (5 bases). The CDR3 totals 15 residues. V lost 0 bases and J 3 bases, leaving 12 bases between the germline ends. Germline loops: CDR1 SGDLS, CDR2 YYNGEE. The CDR3 coding sequence is TGTGCCAGCAGCGTAGACCAGGGCCCGTACACTGAAGCTTTCTTT. Translating it yields CASSVDQGPYTEAFF.

The table lists this clone with a few counts. Just one base apart from a much larger clone, this may be a read error. V usage is TRBV30 and J usage is TRBJ2-7; D is unresolved. The CDR3 contains 13 residues. Germline lookup yields CDR1 GTSNPN and CDR2 SVGIG (reference sequence). CDR3 bases: TGTGCCTGGAGTGTGTCCTTCGAAAGCGAGCAGCACTTC. Amino acids: CAWSVSFESEQHF.

The gene calls are TRBV2 and TRBJ2-1, with 9 positions matching TRBD2. Losses at the gene ends were 8 bases for V and 7 bases for J; bases not matched to a gene: 6. This CDR3 is 13 amino acids long. Looked up from germline, CDR1 is SNHLY and CDR2 is FYNNEI. CDR3 bases: TGTGCCAGCGGGCTAGCGGGGTGGAATGAGCAGTTCTTC. It translates to CASGLAGWNEQFF.

V and J are TRBV29-1 and TRBJ2-1; D remains unclear. V dropped 0 bases and J dropped 6 bases, with 12 bases sitting between them. The CDR3 runs to 14 residues. The germline V gene encodes CDR1 SQVTM and CDR2 ANQGSEA. The chain's CDR3 is CSVEEGTMGNEQFF. Written as DNA, the CDR3 is TGCAGCGTTGAAGAAGGCACCATGGGCAATGAGCAGTTCTTC.

In this sample, this clone turned up once. This chain links TRBV19 with TRBJ1-4; 7 positions agree with TRBD1. Germline CDR1 and CDR2: LNHDA and SQIVND (reference sequence). The J segment lost 3 bases and the V segment lost 7 bases, leaving 8 bases of the junction unmatched. The CDR3 is made up of 15 amino acids. The CDR3 bases are TGTGCCAGTACTAATACAGGGGCCCCTAATGAAAAACTGTTTTTT. It is translated as CASTNTGAPNEKLFF.

The rearrangement joins TRBV5-6 to TRBJ2-7, with D perhaps TRBD1 or TRBD2 (6 bases each). Germline loops: CDR1 SGHDT, CDR2 YYEEEE. The CDR3 runs to 14 residues. V was cut by 6 bases and J by 3 bases, with 16 bases left in between. The CDR3 DNA reads TGTGCCAGCATCCGTACGGGGGCCGACTACGAGCAGTACTTC. It translates to CASIRTGADYEQYF.

J is TRBJ2-5 and V is TRBV11-3, with a weak D call TRBD2 (5 bases). V lost 11 bases to trimming and J lost 7 bases, with 17 bases between them. In germline, CDR1 is SGHNT, CDR2 YENEEA. This CDR3 region has 12 residues. The CDR3 spells CAGSNRRGTQYF. The CDR3 DNA reads TGTGCCGGCTCGAACAGACGGGGGACCCAGTACTTC.

The rearrangement joins TRBV5-8 to TRBJ2-3, with a tentative D call TRBD2 (6 bases). Germline CDR1 SGHTS, CDR2 YDEGEE. The V gene lost 4 bases and the J gene lost 2 bases, with 14 bases spanning the gap. CDR3 size: 15 residues. CDR3 sequence (DNA): TGTGCCAGCAGCGGGGGGACCTACAACACAGATACGCAGTATTTT. This encodes CASSGGTYNTDTQYF.

The CDR3 protein is CASGLQALNTEAFF. CDR3 DNA: TGTGCCAGCGGGTTACAGGCCCTTAACACTGAAGCTTTCTTT. The V call is TRBV5-5, the J call TRBJ1-1; possibly TRBD1 for D (5 bases). V lost 7 bases to trimming and J lost 2 bases, with 15 bases between them. Germline lookup yields CDR1 SGHKS and CDR2 YYEKEE (reference sequence). This CDR3 comprises 14 residues.

The chain recombines TRBV7-6 with TRBJ2-7; no firm D call. The CDR3 is 16 residues long. Germline loops: CDR1 SGHVS, CDR2 FNYEAQ. Trimming stripped 2 bases from V and 2 bases from J, with 16 bases between. CDR3 protein: CASSLPYLLPPYEQYF. CDR3 coding DNA: TGTGCCAGCAGCTTACCCTACCTATTACCACCCTACGAGCAGTACTTC.

The rearrangement links TRBV10-1 to TRBJ2-1; 7 positions match TRBD1. The germline CDR1 and CDR2 sequences are WNHNN and SYGVQD (reference sequence). The CDR3 runs to 16 residues. V was pared by 4 bases and J by 2 bases, with 8 bases of the junction left unmatched. The CDR3 DNA reads TGCGCCAGCAGTGGGAAGCCCGGGACAGCCTACAATGAGCAGTTCTTC. Encoded protein: CASSGKPGTAYNEQFF.

This rearrangement joins TRBV20-1 to TRBJ2-4, with D tentatively TRBD2 (5 bases). From germline, CDR1 is DFQATT and CDR2 SNEGSKA (reference sequence). Trimming pared 6 bases from V and 9 bases from J, leaving 12 bases between. This CDR3 has 11 residues. CDR3 nucleotide sequence: TGCAGTGCCGAAGGCGCGGGCATTCAGTACTTC. It codes for CSAEGAGIQYF.

This clone is a singleton in its sample. The chain carries TRBV11-3 and TRBJ2-7; D ambiguous. In germline, CDR1 is SGHNT, CDR2 YENEEA. Trimming pared 1 base from V and 2 bases from J, leaving 6 bases between. The length of the CDR3 is 13 residues. In DNA, the CDR3 is TGTGCCAGCAGCTTAGCCTTTGCCTACGAGCAGTACTTC. Translation gives CASSLAFAYEQYF. The entire variable domain, with the rest obtained from reference TRBV11-3 and TRBJ2-7, is as follows: EAGVVQSPRYKIIEKKQPVAFWCNPISGHNTLYWYLQNLGQGPELLIRYENEEAVDDSQLPKDRFSAERLKGVDSTLKIQPAELGDSAVYLCASSLAFAYEQYFGPGTRLTVT.

This clone came up a few times. The chain combines TRBV7-8 with TRBJ1-2, with D possibly matching TRBD1 (5 bases). The CDR3 length is 18 residues. V lost 4 bases to trimming and J lost 4 bases, with 25 bases between them. Per the germline V gene, CDR1 is SGHVS and CDR2 is FQNEAQ. As DNA, the CDR3 is TGTGCCAGCAGCTCCCTAACGGCCCCACGGCAGGGAGGCTATGGCTACACCTTC. Translated, it gives CASSSLTAPRQGGYGYTF.

The chain carries TRBV30 and TRBJ1-2; D unclear. The CDR3 extends over 13 amino acids. The germline gives CDR1 GTSNPN, CDR2 SVGIG (reference sequence). Trimming removed 2 bases from V and 4 bases from J, with 11 bases in between. CDR3: CAWSYLGAYGYTF. The CDR3 DNA is TGTGCCTGGAGTTACTTAGGTGCCTATGGCTACACCTTC.

A few counts support this clone. The chain employs TRBV11-2 and TRBJ2-2; 8 nucleotides agree with TRBD1. This CDR3 region has 15 residues. The V and J ends lost 3 bases and 6 bases, in that order; junction bases with no gene match: 6. Germline assignment: CDR1 SGHAT and CDR2 FQNNGV. Written as DNA, the CDR3 is TGTGCCAGCAGCTTTTTTCAGGGGGCGCCCGGGGAGCTGTTTTTT. Amino acids: CASSFFQGAPGELFF. Full variable domain (missing parts from reference TRBV11-2 and TRBJ2-2): EAGVAQSPRYKIIEKRQSVAFWCNPISGHATLYWYQQILGQGPKLLIQFQNNGVVDDSQLPKDRFSAERLKGVDSTLKIQPAKLEDSAVYLCASSFFQGAPGELFFGEGSRLTVL.

The chain links TRBV4-1 to TRBJ2-5; 12 nucleotides match TRBD1. CDR1 and CDR2 from the germline V gene are MGHRA and YSYEKL. After removal of 3 bases from V and 5 bases from J, the junction contained 4 bases not matched to a gene. The CDR3 extends over 15 amino acids. CDR3 region: CASSQGTGGRETQYF. The DNA of the CDR3 is TGCGCCAGCAGCCAGGGGACAGGGGGCCGGGAGACCCAGTACTTC.

This chain uses TRBV6-5 with TRBJ1-1, with D maybe TRBD1 (5 bases). Per the germline V gene, CDR1 is MNHEY and CDR2 is SVGAGI. Between the trimmed V and J ends, which lost 6 bases and 3 bases, there was a span of 8 bases. The CDR3 covers 12 residues. As DNA, the CDR3 is TGTGCCAGCAGGACGGGGGACACTGAAGCTTTCTTT. It encodes CASRTGDTEAFF.

The chain recombines TRBV28 with TRBJ2-2; a weak D match, TRBD1 (6 bases). Germline assignment: CDR1 MDHEN and CDR2 SYDVKM. V gave up 6 bases and J gave up 5 bases, with 19 bases separating them. The CDR3 is made up of 16 amino acids. The CDR3 DNA reads as TGTGCCAGCAGATCTCCGTCACAGGGATTGACCGGGGAGCTGTTTTTT. Translated: CASRSPSQGLTGELFF.

The V call is TRBV4-2, the J call TRBJ2-7; TRBD1 matches 7 bases. CDR3 length: 18 amino acids. The germline V gene encodes CDR1 LGHNA and CDR2 YNFKEQ. The ends lost 1 base at V and 3 bases at J; junction bases unmatched: 15. CDR3 DNA sequence: TGTGCCAGCAGCCAAGTTGGGGATTACCGGGACAGAAGCTACGAGCAGTACTTC. This encodes CASSQVGDYRDRSYEQYF.

V and J are TRBV6-4 and TRBJ2-3, with D tentatively TRBD1 (5 bases). Per germline, CDR1 MRHNA and CDR2 SNTAGT. V gave up 7 bases and J gave up 4 bases, with 15 bases separating them. The CDR3 extends over 14 amino acids. This chain's CDR3 is CASKTFGAADTQYF. CDR3 nucleotides: TGTGCCAGCAAGACCTTTGGGGCAGCAGATACGCAGTATTTT.

This clone was counted only a few times. V gene TRBV18 combines with J gene TRBJ2-5, with D maybe TRBD1 (6 bases). CDR3 length equals 14 residues. V was trimmed by 6 bases and J by 1 base, leaving 12 bases between them. Germline CDR1 KGHSH, CDR2 LQKENI. The DNA for the CDR3 is TGTGCCAGCTCCGTTCAGGGGATCCAAGAGACCCAGTACTTC. Protein sequence: CASSVQGIQETQYF.

V and J are TRBV2 and TRBJ2-5; 10 positions agree with TRBD2. This CDR3 contains 16 residues. The germline V gene encodes CDR1 SNHLY and CDR2 FYNNEI. Germline trimming cut 6 bases from V and 4 bases from J; bases unmatched to any gene: 11. CDR3 sequence reads: CASRERASGSRETQYF. CDR3 bases: TGTGCCAGCAGGGAACGGGCTAGCGGGAGCCGAGAGACCCAGTACTTC.

This clone is a singleton in its sample. This may come from a read error, since a much larger clone is one base off. The chain links TRBV6-1 to TRBJ2-7; no clear D. The CDR3 is 13 residues long. V lost 8 bases to trimming and J lost 3 bases, with 14 bases between them. Germline V CDR1 and CDR2: MNHNS, SASEGT. This CDR3 is CASGSLGDYEQYF. The CDR3 region has the DNA TGTGCCAGCGGAAGCCTTGGAGACTACGAGCAGTACTTC.

The V and J genes are TRBV2 and TRBJ1-4, with 7 bases lining up with TRBD1. The V and J ends lost 2 bases and 8 bases, in that order; junction bases with no gene match: 8. The CDR3 covers 15 residues. CDR1 is SNHLY, CDR2 FYNNEI, per germline. The CDR3 coding sequence is TGTGCCAGCAGTGAATCAAGACAGGGTGGGGAAAAACTGTTTTTT. It yields the protein CASSESRQGGEKLFF.